This TCR beta chain was identified during a study of T-cell reconstitution after alpha-beta-depleted transplantation in children. In its sample, this clonotype was seen a few times. No antigen is known for it. Findings and caveats of the study: T-cell counts and diversity at one year post-transplant came mainly from newly produced T cells. Surviving recipient cells, namely T cells and thymic progenitors, were the source of high day-60 TCRbeta diversity in some patients.

Deletions cut 6 bases from V and 3 bases from J, with 11 bases between. Germline loops: CDR1 DFQATT, CDR2 SNEGSKA (reference sequence). The CDR3 sequence is 12 residues long. As it was prepared, the TCRbeta library received unique molecular identifiers. One entry per CDR3 protein results from TCRdb running MiXCR on the PCR reads. The sample carries some 200,000 distinct CDR3 sequences, roughly 7% recorded once. The TCR sequence derives from a boy younger than 10 with acute lymphoblastic leukemia, due to receive a stem cell transplant. The specimen comprised PBMCs, sampled before TCRalphabeta/CD19-depleted stem cell transplant. The rearrangement uses TRBV20-1 and TRBJ2-5; D perhaps matches TRBD1 (5 bases). The chain's CDR3 is CSAPTGEETQYF. DNA of the CDR3: TGCAGTGCCCCTACAGGAGAAGAGACCCAGTACTTC.